What follows is one T cell receptor beta chain and its context. This entry belongs to a study of blood T cell repertoires in COVID-19. Study at large: T cells, B-cell-depleted T cells, or PBMCs provided the cDNA or gDNA that served as material.

This CDR3 contains 17 residues. Losses at the gene ends were 0 bases for V and 4 bases for J; bases not matched to a gene: 8. Looked up from germline, CDR1 is SGHVS and CDR2 is FNYEAQ. TCRdb's table, derived via immunoSEQ multiplex PCR, lists solely in-frame clones and lacks some. The table records roughly 230,000 clones, 89% of them present only once. Sequencing used peripheral blood. The rearrangement links TRBV7-6 to TRBJ2-2; 7 nucleotides agree with TRBD1. The receptor was isolated from a woman aged 40 to 50 who had recovered from COVID-19. The CDR3 loop is CASSLAFRQGGTGELFF. CDR3 nucleotides: TGTGCCAGCAGCTTAGCGTTCAGACAGGGCGGCACCGGGGAGCTGTTTTTT.